The 30 T cell receptor beta chains below were found in one sample sequenced in a study of T cell repertoires in cytomegalovirus infection. These receptors lack a known antigen. TCRdb redid the calling of the reads with MiXCR, one entry per CDR3 protein. The table lists roughly 920,000 distinct CDR3 sequences, 30% to 40% of them singletons, with under 15% in the top ten. The material sequenced was cultured CD8+ T cells from PBMCs, taken from culture after CMV antigen stimulation. The receptors were sampled from a human donor in good health (CMV status not recorded). Some clones in this sample may be carry-over from other donors' samples.

The chain couples TRBV12-3 or TRBV12-4 to TRBJ2-7, with D perhaps TRBD1 (6 bases). This CDR3 spans 16 amino acids. The V end lost 4 bases, the J end lost 4 bases, and 20 bases lay between the germline ends. The CDR3 sequence is CASSSSPDRTQYEQYF. As DNA, the CDR3 is TGTGCCAGCAGTTCCTCCCCAGACAGGACACAATACGAGCAGTACTTC.

The V call is TRBV25-1, the J call TRBJ1-1; TRBD1 matches 11 bases. Trimming took 0 bases from V and 1 from J; bases not matched to a gene: 4. Germline V lookup: CDR1 MGHDK, CDR2 SYGVNS. The CDR3 has 17 residues. CDR3 DNA sequence: TGTGCCAGCAGTGAATACCTAGGACAGGGGGCGAACACTGAAGCTTTCTTT. Its translation: CASSEYLGQGANTEAFF.

J is TRBJ2-3 and V is TRBV6-1; D not certain. From germline, CDR1 is MNHNS and CDR2 SASEGT. The ends were cut back, 2 bases at V and 4 bases at J, with 13 bases in the middle. The CDR3 is 15 residues long. CDR3 protein: CASSEYRSTPDTQYF. In DNA, the CDR3 is TGTGCCAGCAGTGAATACAGATCCACTCCAGATACGCAGTATTTT.

In its sample, this clonotype was seen a few times. The chain has TRBV12-3 or TRBV12-4 and TRBJ1-5; D not resolved. This CDR3 is built from 16 residues. Trimming stripped 5 bases from V and 3 bases from J, with 17 bases between. The CDR3 protein is CASSPPRATPNQPQHF. CDR3 sequence (DNA): TGTGCCAGCAGTCCACCCCGGGCCACCCCCAATCAGCCCCAGCATTTT.

V and J are TRBV14 and TRBJ2-2; D may be TRBD1 (5 bases). This CDR3 has 16 amino acids. The V end was cut by 1 base, the J end by 4 bases, with 13 bases between. Germline V gene sequence: CDR1 SGHDN, CDR2 FVKESK. The chain's CDR3 is CASSQVIFGATGELFF. The CDR3 DNA sequence: TGTGCCAGCAGCCAAGTCATATTTGGGGCCACCGGGGAGCTGTTTTTT.

This chain uses TRBV7-9 with TRBJ2-5; the D gene is possibly TRBD1 (6 bases). Trimming left V 5 bases short and J 0 bases short, with 16 bases between. The CDR3 extends over 16 amino acids. The germline gives CDR1 SEHNR, CDR2 FQNEAQ (reference sequence). The chain's CDR3 is CASSREDRAYQETQYF. DNA for the CDR3: TGTGCCAGCAGCCGCGAGGACAGAGCGTACCAAGAGACCCAGTACTTC.

This clonotype was observed many times. The chain recombines TRBV6-6 with TRBJ1-5; no firm D call. The CDR3 contains 11 residues. Germline V gene lookup returns CDR1 MNHNY and CDR2 SVGAGI (reference sequence). Between the trimmed V and J ends, which lost 6 bases and 4 bases, there was a span of 4 bases. The CDR3 DNA is TGTGCCAGCAGCGCTAATCAGCCCCAGCATTTT. Protein product: CASSANQPQHF.

This clonotype showed up just a few times. The chain links TRBV7-2 to TRBJ2-1; no reliable D call. CDR3 size: 15 residues. Trimming left V 6 bases short and J 1 base short, with 13 bases between. Germline V gene data show CDR1 as SGHTA and CDR2 as FQGNSA. In nucleotides, the CDR3 is TGTGCCAGCAGTCATGGGGTTAGGTCCTACAATGAGCAGTTCTTC. This sequence encodes CASSHGVRSYNEQFF.

The J gene is TRBJ1-2, the V gene TRBV4-1, with 8 positions matching TRBD1. The ends lost 3 bases at V and 4 bases at J; junction bases unmatched: 7. Germline V gene sequence: CDR1 MGHRA, CDR2 YSYEKL. The CDR3 is 15 residues long. The CDR3 loop reads CASSQPGQDLYGYTF. Here the CDR3 DNA reads TGCGCCAGCAGCCAGCCGGGACAGGACCTCTATGGCTACACCTTC.

This chain joins TRBV12-3 or TRBV12-4 and TRBJ2-7; D unresolved. The CDR3 length is 13 residues. The V end was cut by 8 bases, the J end by 1 base, with 12 bases between. The CDR3 DNA reads as TGTGCCAGCTGGAGTTATGGGTCCTACGAGCAGTACTTC. It yields the protein CASWSYGSYEQYF.

This chain connects TRBV7-9 to TRBJ2-2, with D unclear. CDR3 length equals 14 residues. Germline V gene sequence: CDR1 SEHNR, CDR2 FQNEAQ (reference sequence). Trimming removed 1 base from V and 4 bases from J, with 7 bases in between. CDR3 bases: TGTGCCAGCAGCTTAGTACAGATCACCGGGGAGCTGTTTTTT. Translating it yields CASSLVQITGELFF.

V usage is TRBV19 and J usage is TRBJ1-2, with unresolved D. Germline-derived CDR1 and CDR2 are LNHDA and SQIVND (reference sequence). Trimming took 8 bases from V and 2 from J, leaving 12 bases between them. There are 13 residues in the CDR3. Here the CDR3 reads CASDHRKNYGYTF. The CDR3 bases are TGTGCCAGTGATCACCGGAAGAACTATGGCTACACCTTC.

The chain couples TRBV7-8 to TRBJ2-3, with 8 positions matching TRBD2. Germline V gene data show CDR1 as SGHVS and CDR2 as FQNEAQ. Germline trimming cut 6 bases from V and 5 bases from J; bases unmatched to any gene: 4. The CDR3 consists of 13 residues. The CDR3 nucleotides are TGTGCCAGCAGGCGGGGGGAGAGAGATACGCAGTATTTT. Amino acid sequence: CASRRGERDTQYF.

The chain couples TRBV6-1 to TRBJ1-6, with TRBD1 matching 7 bases. The CDR3 length is 14 residues. CDR1 MNHNS and CDR2 SASEGT come from the germline V gene. V lost 3 bases and J lost 14; bases outside the gene matches: 10. The CDR3 protein is CASSDPGQITTLHF. CDR3 DNA: TGTGCCAGCAGTGATCCGGGACAGATAACGACCCTCCACTTT.

The table lists this clonotype with a few counts. The chain joins TRBV9 to TRBJ2-1; TRBD2 might be the D (6 bases). CDR1 and CDR2 from the germline V gene are SGDLS and YYNGEE. The CDR3 has 13 residues. Trimming removed 2 bases from V and 9 bases from J, with 12 bases in between. CDR3 in DNA: TGTGCCAGCAGCGTGGAGGGCGGACTTGAGCAGTTCTTC. Protein: CASSVEGGLEQFF.

The chain couples TRBV12-5 to TRBJ1-1, with unresolved D. The V and J ends lost 1 base and 1 base respectively, with 4 bases between them. CDR3 size: 13 residues. The germline gives CDR1 LGHNT, CDR2 FRNRAP. This CDR3 is CASGLGTNTEAFF. As DNA, the CDR3 is TGTGCTAGTGGTTTGGGGACGAACACTGAAGCTTTCTTT.

This clonotype was counted only a few times. The rearrangement joins TRBV19 to TRBJ2-1, with D perhaps assigned TRBD1 or TRBD2 (7 bases each). The CDR3 is made up of 11 amino acids. CDR1 is LNHDA, CDR2 SQIVND, per germline (reference sequence). V shed 8 bases and J shed 10 bases, with 12 bases lying between them. In nucleotides, the CDR3 is TGTGCCAGTGACAGGGAGGGAGAGCAGTTCTTC. It encodes CASDREGEQFF.

The chain couples TRBV4-1 to TRBJ1-4; D is unclear. CDR3 length: 13 residues. Germline lookup yields CDR1 MGHRA and CDR2 YSYEKL. Trimming took 4 bases from V and 2 from J, leaving 5 bases between them. The CDR3 DNA sequence: TGCGCCAGCAGCCCGTGGACTAATGAAAAACTGTTTTTT. This translates into CASSPWTNEKLFF.

This chain joins TRBV20-1 and TRBJ2-3; TRBD1 is a possible D gene (5 bases). The CDR3 length is 15 residues. Deletions cut 0 bases from V and 4 bases from J, with 14 bases between. Germline CDR1 and CDR2: DFQATT and SNEGSKA (reference sequence). CDR3 protein: CSARDQQGRSDTQYF. The CDR3 coding sequence is TGCAGTGCTAGAGATCAGCAGGGCAGGTCAGATACGCAGTATTTT.

The chain combines TRBV15 with TRBJ2-2, with TRBD2 matching 7 bases. Germline trimming cut 8 bases from V and 8 bases from J; bases unmatched to any gene: 8. The CDR3 spans 13 residues. In germline, CDR1 is LNHNV, CDR2 YYDKDF (reference sequence). The CDR3 is CATLGGVTGELFF. As DNA, the CDR3 is TGTGCCACCCTGGGGGGGGTTACTGGGGAGCTGTTTTTT.

The chain uses TRBV6-6 and TRBJ2-5, with 10 bases aligning to TRBD1. Germline V CDR1 and CDR2: MNHNY, SVGAGI (reference sequence). V was clipped by 6 bases and J by 5 bases; unmatched bases: 9. This CDR3 has 15 residues. This CDR3 reads CASSSRQGAYETQYF. The CDR3 DNA reads as TGTGCCAGCAGCTCCAGACAGGGGGCCTATGAGACCCAGTACTTC.

CDR3 sequence reads: CASSSSTSGVGETQYF. The CDR3, as DNA: TGTGCCAGCAGCTCTTCGACTAGCGGGGTTGGGGAGACCCAGTACTTC. The J gene is TRBJ2-5, the V gene TRBV5-5; 11 bases are a match to TRBD2. Germline assignment: CDR1 SGHKS and CDR2 YYEKEE (reference sequence). The V gene end was trimmed by 3 bases and the J gene end by 5 bases; junction bases not matched to a gene: 9. The CDR3 totals 16 residues.

The chain has TRBV20-1 and TRBJ1-1, with D possibly matching TRBD1 (6 bases). Germline CDR1 DFQATT, CDR2 SNEGSKA (reference sequence). The CDR3 extends over 10 amino acids. The CDR3 DNA reads TGCAGCAGGGGTCAAACTGAAGCTTTCTTT. It is translated as CSRGQTEAFF.

The CDR3 reads CASSQEINSQETQYF. The CDR3 region has the DNA TGCGCCAGCAGCCAAGAAATCAACAGCCAAGAGACCCAGTACTTC. The chain links TRBV4-1 to TRBJ2-5; no definite D call. Germline V gene sequence: CDR1 MGHRA, CDR2 YSYEKL. The CDR3 covers 15 residues. V was shortened by 0 bases and J by 1 base, with 9 bases between the two germline ends.

This chain joins TRBV10-3 and TRBJ1-4; D might be TRBD1 (6 bases). The V gene's germline CDR1 is ENHRY and CDR2 SYGVKD. Trimming pared 3 bases from V and 5 bases from J, leaving 16 bases between. This CDR3 spans 16 amino acids. The CDR3 sequence is CAISDLSTGGNEKLFF. CDR3 bases: TGTGCCATCAGTGACCTATCGACAGGCGGGAATGAAAAACTGTTTTTT.

This clonotype has only a few counts. The chain uses TRBV2 and TRBJ2-1; D possibly uses TRBD1 or TRBD2 (5 bases each). The germline V gene encodes CDR1 SNHLY and CDR2 FYNNEI. The CDR3 has 12 amino acids. Between the trimmed V and J ends, which lost 3 bases and 12 bases, there was a span of 12 bases. CDR3 in DNA: TGTGCCAGCAGTGATACGGGACCGCCGCAGTTCTTC. Amino acids: CASSDTGPPQFF.

V is TRBV11-2 and J is TRBJ2-3; the D is unclear. With 4 bases removed from V and 4 bases from J, the gap between germline ends came to 18 bases. The CDR3 extends over 16 amino acids. Germline-derived CDR1 and CDR2 are SGHAT and FQNNGV. The CDR3 DNA is TGTGCCAGCAGCTCCGTGGGTGGTCAGTGGGCAGATACGCAGTATTTT. This codes for CASSSVGGQWADTQYF.

This clonotype was counted only a few times. In DNA form, the CDR3 reads TGTGCCAGCAGCTTGGGTCGAAAGACTGAAGCTTTCTTT. Translated, it gives CASSLGRKTEAFF. The chain employs TRBV11-2 and TRBJ1-1; D call uncertain. The CDR3 is made up of 13 amino acids. V lost 3 bases and J lost 5, with 10 bases in between. Per germline, CDR1 SGHAT and CDR2 FQNNGV.

This chain uses TRBV7-4 with TRBJ2-7, with D perhaps matching TRBD1 (5 bases). This CDR3 has 14 residues. V was shortened by 3 bases and J by 2 bases, with 11 bases between the two germline ends. Germline-derived CDR1 and CDR2 are SGHVT and SQSDAQ. CDR3 amino acids: CASSFPAGPYEQYF. In DNA, the CDR3 is TGTGCCAGCAGCTTCCCGGCAGGGCCCTACGAGCAGTACTTC.

This clonotype was seen a few times. The chain is built from TRBV29-1 and TRBJ1-2, with 7 positions matching TRBD1. The ends lost 6 bases at V and 6 bases at J; junction bases unmatched: 7. CDR3 length: 12 amino acids. Germline CDR1 and CDR2: SQVTM and ANQGSEA. For the CDR3, the DNA is TGCAGCGTGGCGGGACAGCGGAATGGCTACACCTTC. As protein: CSVAGQRNGYTF.